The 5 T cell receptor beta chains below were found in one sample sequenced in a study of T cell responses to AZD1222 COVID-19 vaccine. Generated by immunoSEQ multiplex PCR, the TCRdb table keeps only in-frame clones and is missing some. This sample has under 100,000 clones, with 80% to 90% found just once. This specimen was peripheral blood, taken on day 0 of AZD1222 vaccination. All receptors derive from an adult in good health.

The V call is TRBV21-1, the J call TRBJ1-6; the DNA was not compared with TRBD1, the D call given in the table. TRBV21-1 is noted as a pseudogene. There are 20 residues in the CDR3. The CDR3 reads CASSKGHRADPEWLVSPLHF. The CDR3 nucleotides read TGTGCCAGCAGCAAAGGTCACAGGGCTGATCCAGAGTGGCTGGTTTCACCCCTCCACTTT.

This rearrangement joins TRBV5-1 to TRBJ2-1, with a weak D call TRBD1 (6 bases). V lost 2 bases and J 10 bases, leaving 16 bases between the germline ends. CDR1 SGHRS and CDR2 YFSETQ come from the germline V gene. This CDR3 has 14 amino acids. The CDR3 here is CASSFVQGRGEQFF. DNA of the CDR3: TGCGCCAGCAGCTTTGTCCAGGGGCGAGGGGAGCAGTTCTTC.

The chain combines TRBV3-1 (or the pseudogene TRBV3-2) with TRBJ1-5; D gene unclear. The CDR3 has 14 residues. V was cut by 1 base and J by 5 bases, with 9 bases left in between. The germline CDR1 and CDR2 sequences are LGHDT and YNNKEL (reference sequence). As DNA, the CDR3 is TGTGCCAGCAGCCAAGGGTCCGGTTATCAGCCCCAGCATTTT. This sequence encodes CASSQGSGYQPQHF.

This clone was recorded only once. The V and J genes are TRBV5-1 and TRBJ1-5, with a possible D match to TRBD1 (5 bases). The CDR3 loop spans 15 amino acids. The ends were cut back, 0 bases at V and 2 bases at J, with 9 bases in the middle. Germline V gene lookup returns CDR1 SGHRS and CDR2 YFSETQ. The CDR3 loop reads CASSLEGIGNQPQHF. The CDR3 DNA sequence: TGCGCCAGCAGCTTGGAGGGGATCGGCAATCAGCCCCAGCATTTT.

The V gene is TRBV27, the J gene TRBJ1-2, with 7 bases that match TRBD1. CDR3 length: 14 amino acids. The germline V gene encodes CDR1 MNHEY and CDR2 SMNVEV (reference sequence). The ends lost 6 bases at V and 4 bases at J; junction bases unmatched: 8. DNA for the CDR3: TGTGCCAGCAGGCTTGACAGGGACCCCTATGGCTACACCTTC. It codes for CASRLDRDPYGYTF.